The 2 T cell receptor beta chains in this list originate from one sample, sequenced in a study of T cell responses to AZD1222 COVID-19 vaccine. Sequenced by immunoSEQ multiplex PCR; TCRdb stores in-frame clones only, minus some. The repertoire holds 90,000 to 100,000 clones, roughly 90% seen once, with 9% to 14% in the top ten. The specimen was peripheral blood, collected 28 days after the second AZD1222 dose. These receptors were obtained from an adult who received the AZD1222 COVID-19 vaccine.

This chain uses TRBV13 with TRBJ1-6, with TRBD1 matching 7 bases. CDR3 size: 12 residues. The junction had 6 bases not matched to a gene; V was cut back by 5 bases and J by 14 bases. CDR1 is PRHDT and CDR2 is FYEKMQ in the germline V gene (reference sequence). CDR3 region: CASSPRGGSLHF. The CDR3 DNA reads TGTGCCAGCAGCCCCAGGGGGGGGTCCCTCCACTTT.

V and J are TRBV27 and TRBJ1-2; 9 bases map to TRBD1. This CDR3 comprises 17 residues. The V gene's germline CDR1 is MNHEY and CDR2 SMNVEV (reference sequence). The J segment lost 4 bases and the V segment lost 0 bases, leaving 9 bases of the junction unmatched. CDR3 region: CASSLSRSGTGTYGYTF. The CDR3, as DNA: TGTGCCAGCAGTTTATCGAGATCCGGGACAGGGACCTATGGCTACACCTTC.